The entry below gives a single T cell receptor (beta chain) sequence along with its context. Its antigen is unidentified. Possible read error: a much larger clone is one base away. This sample is drawn from a study of T cell repertoires in cytomegalovirus infection. The overall study: The public TCR beta signatures pointed to both CMV infection and matching HLA type.

Trimming took 1 base from V and 8 from J, leaving 3 bases between them. Germline V gene data show CDR1 as PRHDT and CDR2 as FYEKMQ (reference sequence). This CDR3 region has 11 residues. General study findings and limits: Cumulative public TCR beta family frequency identified carriers of CMV plus the relevant HLA. Dominant in the ex vivo response were TCR beta clonotypes restricted by HLA-C and specific for CMV.

TCRdb analysed the reads with MiXCR anew, one entry per CDR3 protein. The repertoire holds 90,000 to 120,000 distinct CDR3 sequences, with more than 20% as singletons. The rearrangement links TRBV13 to TRBJ2-1; no firm D call. This clonotype was obtained from a human donor in good health (CMV status not recorded). Some clones in this sample may be carry-over from other donors' samples. Sequenced sample: CD8+ T cells from PBMCs. In DNA form, the CDR3 reads TGTGCCAGCAGCTTAGCCCATGAGCAGTTCTTC. Its protein product is CASSLAHEQFF. The full variable domain, with the rest looked up from reference TRBV13 and TRBJ2-1, is AAGVIQSPRHLIKEKRETATLKCYPIPRHDTVYWYQQGPGQDPQFLISFYEKMQSDKGSIPDRFSAQQFSDYHSELNMSSLELGDSALYFCASSLAHEQFFGPGTRLTVL.